Sequencing of this T cell receptor beta chain was carried out in a study of T-cell reconstitution after alpha-beta-depleted transplantation in children. With regard to this clonotype: Its antigen remains unidentified.

Study-level findings and limits: Several hundred expanded graft clones reportedly were the source of alpha-beta T cells about two months after transplant. Some patients showed high day-60 TCRbeta diversity, which derived from surviving recipient T cells and thymic progenitors. A year post-transplant, T-cell counts and diversity derived mostly from newly produced T cells.

Germline CDR1 reads SQVTM; CDR2 reads ANQGSEA. Trimming stripped 7 bases from V and 0 bases from J, with 15 bases between. The CDR3 spans 14 residues. The library targeted TCRbeta and was prepared with unique molecular identifiers. TCRdb reprocessed the PCR reads with MiXCR, giving one entry per CDR3 protein. The data contain roughly 200,000 distinct CDR3 sequences, roughly 7.1% of them seen just once; the ten biggest clones take up just over 5.5%. The origin of this receptor is a boy aged 2 to 10 with acute lymphoblastic leukemia, due to receive a stem cell transplant. The chain uses TRBV29-1 and TRBJ1-1, with D perhaps TRBD1 (5 bases). Material: PBMCs, obtained before TCRalphabeta/CD19-depleted stem cell transplant. CDR3 in amino acids: CSAEGDSMNTEAFF. The CDR3 coding sequence is TGCAGCGCTGAGGGTGACAGCATGAACACTGAAGCTTTCTTT.